These 18 T cell receptor beta chains share one sample of origin, sequenced in a study of T cells in Graves' hyperthyroidism and ophthalmopathy. Researchers took RNA transcripts and amplified the TCR beta CDR3 regions from them. An initial round of RT-PCR targeting the TCR CDR3 relied on the HTBI primer set. TCRdb reprocessed the multiplex PCR reads with MiXCR, giving one entry per CDR3 protein. The top ten clones hold around 32% of a sample with under 250,000 distinct CDR3 sequences, 24% of them seen once. The specimen was blood. The receptors derive from a middle-aged woman with Graves' ophthalmopathy.

The chain couples TRBV6-2 or TRBV6-3 to TRBJ2-2; weak D call: TRBD1 (5 bases). Germline assignment: CDR1 MNHEY and CDR2 SVGEGT. V lost 7 bases, J lost 3 bases, and 21 bases lay in between. This CDR3 has 17 amino acids. The CDR3 region has the DNA TGTGCCAGCACCCAAAGGGGTCCGGGTCCGCACACCGGGGAGCTGTTTTTT. As protein: CASTQRGPGPHTGELFF.

This clonotype was seen a single time. Its ends do not fully match the called genes, so a read error is possible. This sequence joins TRBV6-5 and TRBJ1-1; 7 bases match TRBD1. This CDR3 has 14 amino acids. The germline CDR1 and CDR2 sequences are MNHEY and SVGAGI. CDR3 region: CANSYRGENTEAFF. In DNA, the CDR3 is TGTGCCAACAGTTACAGGGGCGAAAACACTGAAGCTTTCTTT.

V usage is TRBV6-1 and J usage is TRBJ1-2; TRBD1 is a possible D gene (6 bases). Germline V gives CDR1 MNHNS, CDR2 SASEGT. CDR3 size: 15 residues. V lost 0 bases to trimming and J lost 6 bases, with 14 bases between them. CDR3 in DNA: TGTGCCAGCAGTGAAGCTGGGGGCGCGGTTAATGGCTACACCTTC. This codes for CASSEAGGAVNGYTF.

This clonotype was seen only a few times. This sequence joins TRBV28 and TRBJ2-7; the D gene is possibly TRBD1 (6 bases). Per germline, CDR1 MDHEN and CDR2 SYDVKM. The CDR3 contains 15 residues. V was trimmed by 4 bases and J by 4 bases, leaving 17 bases between them. CDR3 nucleotide sequence: TGTGCCAGCAGTTCCAACAGGGAGTACCCGTACGAGCAGTACTTC. Encoded protein: CASSSNREYPYEQYF.

This clonotype showed up many times. CDR3 loop: CSVVSGQGREQYF. The CDR3 DNA reads as TGCAGCGTTGTGTCGGGACAGGGACGAGAGCAGTACTTC. The genes are TRBV29-1 and TRBJ2-7; 9 nucleotides agree with TRBD1. The V and J ends lost 4 bases and 7 bases, in that order; junction bases with no gene match: 8. The CDR3 covers 13 residues. Germline V gene sequence: CDR1 SQVTM, CDR2 ANQGSEA.

The V gene is TRBV2, the J gene TRBJ1-3, with a tentative D call TRBD1 (5 bases). Per germline, CDR1 SNHLY and CDR2 FYNNEI. V shed 1 base and J shed 4 bases, with 11 bases lying between them. CDR3 length equals 15 residues. CDR3 nucleotide sequence: TGTGCCAGCAGTGAAGGCGCAGGGCACGGAAACACCATATATTTT. Encoded protein: CASSEGAGHGNTIYF.

The table lists this clonotype with many counts. The rearrangement links TRBV6-5 to TRBJ1-2; D is possibly TRBD1 (6 bases). Trimming cost V 6 bases and J 5 bases, with 10 bases left between them. CDR3 length: 12 residues. Per the germline V gene, CDR1 is MNHEY and CDR2 is SVGAGI. The CDR3 DNA reads TGTGCCAGCAGACCACAGGGATATGGCTACACCTTC. This gives the protein CASRPQGYGYTF.

The sample holds many counts of this clonotype. The chain joins TRBV6-1 to TRBJ2-2, with 9 bases fitting TRBD1. Germline V gives CDR1 MNHNS, CDR2 SASEGT. The length of the CDR3 is 16 residues. Trimming removed 7 bases from V and 4 bases from J; junction bases left unmatched: 10. The CDR3 reads CASTLRGTGLTGELFF. In DNA, the CDR3 is TGTGCCAGCACTCTAAGGGGGACAGGGCTCACCGGGGAGCTGTTTTTT.

This clonotype came up many times. This rearrangement joins TRBV25-1 to TRBJ2-7; D gene unclear. CDR3 length: 12 residues. Trimming took off 8 bases at V and 6 bases at J, with 14 bases between the two ends. CDR1 and CDR2 (germline): MGHDK, SYGVNS. The CDR3 DNA sequence: TGTGCCAGCCGGGCCCCTCTCGGCGAGCAGTACTTC. Its translation: CASRAPLGEQYF.

This clonotype was recorded many times. This chain links TRBV27 with TRBJ2-2; TRBD2 is a possible D gene (6 bases). Germline loops: CDR1 MNHEY, CDR2 SMNVEV (reference sequence). The CDR3 totals 16 residues. V dropped 2 bases and J dropped 4 bases, with 14 bases sitting between them. The CDR3 DNA is TGTGCCAGCAGTTTAGCGGGGCTAGGGTTCACCGGGGAGCTGTTTTTT. This codes for CASSLAGLGFTGELFF.

This clonotype was seen at least ten times. The chain is built from TRBV29-1 and TRBJ2-7; TRBD2 is a possible D gene (6 bases). Germline V lookup: CDR1 SQVTM, CDR2 ANQGSEA. The CDR3 contains 15 residues. Between the trimmed V and J ends, which lost 0 bases and 3 bases, there was a span of 15 bases. The CDR3 loop reads CSVEEWAGSNYEQYF. The DNA for the CDR3 is TGCAGCGTTGAAGAGTGGGCGGGATCGAACTACGAGCAGTACTTC.

The chain links TRBV12-3 or TRBV12-4 to TRBJ1-2, with 9 bases identical to TRBD1. J lost 6 bases, V lost 7 bases, and 3 bases had no gene match. The CDR3 extends over 12 amino acids. In nucleotides, the CDR3 is TGTGCCAGCACTCGGACAGGGGATGGCTACACCTTC. It encodes CASTRTGDGYTF.

This clonotype was observed many times. The chain combines TRBV12-3 or TRBV12-4 with TRBJ2-2; no clear D gene. The V and J ends lost 6 bases and 3 bases respectively, with 11 bases between them. The CDR3 is 14 residues long. CDR3 bases: TGTGCCAGCAGGCGGCGGTCGGACACCGGGGAGCTGTTTTTT. Translation: CASRRRSDTGELFF.

The sample holds one count of this clonotype. This chain links TRBV6-4 with TRBJ1-6, with a possible D match to TRBD1 (5 bases). The CDR3 has 17 residues. V shed 5 bases and J shed 1 base, with 15 bases lying between them. The germline V gene has CDR1 MRHNA and CDR2 SNTAGT. The CDR3 region has the DNA TGTGCCAGCAGTACTCGACAGTCTGAGTCCTATAATTCACCCCTCCACTTT. This translates into CASSTRQSESYNSPLHF.

This clonotype showed up many times. In DNA, the CDR3 is TGCAGTGCTAGAGAAATTTATCAGACAGGGCGTACTGAAGCTTTCTTT. Amino acids: CSAREIYQTGRTEAFF. The J gene is TRBJ1-1, the V gene TRBV20-1; 7 nucleotides align to TRBD1. The V and J ends lost 0 bases and 5 bases, in that order; junction bases with no gene match: 12. The CDR3 covers 16 residues. Germline V gene sequence: CDR1 DFQATT, CDR2 SNEGSKA (reference sequence).

The table lists this clonotype with many counts. This chain uses TRBV2 with TRBJ2-5; 11 nucleotides align to TRBD2. The CDR3 has 17 amino acids. Germline-derived CDR1 and CDR2 are SNHLY and FYNNEI. V lost 6 bases, J lost 2 bases, and 11 bases stayed unmatched. CDR3 in DNA: TGTGCCAGCAGAAATCAGCTGGGACTAGCGGTACAAGAGACCCAGTACTTC. Translation: CASRNQLGLAVQETQYF.

The genes are TRBV20-1 and TRBJ2-5, with D perhaps matching TRBD1 (6 bases). V lost 4 bases, J lost 2 bases, and 8 bases lay in between. Germline V lookup: CDR1 DFQATT, CDR2 SNEGSKA (reference sequence). CDR3 size: 12 residues. The CDR3 sequence is CSANTGQETQYF. Here the CDR3 DNA reads TGCAGTGCTAATACAGGGCAAGAGACCCAGTACTTC.

This clonotype was counted many times. The V call is TRBV6-5, the J call TRBJ2-7, with TRBD2 matching over 10 bases. The J segment lost 7 bases and the V segment lost 6 bases, leaving 9 bases of the junction unmatched. CDR3 size: 14 residues. CDR1 and CDR2 (germline): MNHEY, SVGAGI. Written as DNA, the CDR3 is TGTGCCAGCAGCCCCGGGACTAGCGCCATGGAGCAGTACTTC. It is translated as CASSPGTSAMEQYF.